The source of this T cell receptor beta chain is a study of blood T cell repertoires in COVID-19. Looking at the study overall: Samples came from the United States, Italy and Spain, spanning acute and convalescent COVID-19.

Repertoires were generated with immunoSEQ multiplex PCR, while TCRdb's copy carries only in-frame clones and drops some. The sample has 150,000 to 180,000 clones; 76% are singletons. Input material: peripheral blood. The receptor was isolated from a woman older than 75 with acute or convalescent COVID-19.

CDR3 nucleotides: TGTGCCAGCAGTGCCCCTAGGGACAGGTCTAAAGCAACTAATGAAAAACTGTTTTTT. Protein: CASSAPRDRSKATNEKLFF. The J gene is TRBJ1-4, the V gene TRBV6-4; TRBD1 aligns across 8 bases. Losses at the gene ends were 4 bases for V and 0 bases for J; bases not matched to a gene: 13. The CDR3 loop spans 19 amino acids. Per the germline V gene, CDR1 is MRHNA and CDR2 is SNTAGT.